This T cell receptor (beta chain) stems from a study of cytomegalovirus exposure and HLA in healthy donors. This PCR relied on a set of 60 Vbeta primers and 13 Jbeta primers. TCRdb's table, derived via immunoSEQ multiplex PCR, lists solely in-frame clones and lacks some. This sample has 110,000 or so clones, with roughly 77% found just once. For this clone: What it binds is not known.

V shed 1 base and J shed 6 bases, with 12 bases lying between them. Looked up from germline, CDR1 is MDHEN and CDR2 is SYDVKM. The CDR3 spans 14 residues. Though probably carrying unrecorded immune exposures, donors were nominally healthy at sampling. General study results and limits: Indistinguishable V segments, including TRBV6-2 and TRBV6-3, were excluded. An analysis done earlier found most TCR beta V segments productive about 87% or about 30% of the time.

This chain uses TRBV28 with TRBJ1-1; D perhaps matches TRBD1 (5 bases). Sample: PBMCs. The sequence came from a man aged 45-60 years in good health and CMV-seropositive. CDR3 sequence: CASSLLRKGAEAFF. For the CDR3, the DNA is TGTGCCAGCAGTTTATTACGGAAAGGGGCTGAAGCTTTCTTT.